A single sample is the source of the 27 T cell receptor beta chains below, sequenced in a study of cytomegalovirus exposure and HLA in healthy donors. The PCR had 60 Vbeta and 13 Jbeta primers. Assay: immunoSEQ multiplex PCR; the TCRdb copy retains only in-frame clones and omits some. This table has about 170,000 clones, around 83% appearing once. The sequenced sample was PBMCs. These receptors were taken from a man aged 25-45 years in good health and CMV-seropositive.

V usage is TRBV18 and J usage is TRBJ2-3, with D hard to call. V lost 1 base and J lost 5, with 16 bases in between. Germline V gene lookup returns CDR1 KGHSH and CDR2 LQKENI. CDR3 length: 16 amino acids. In nucleotides, the CDR3 is TGTGCCAGCTCACCACTAGGAGTGGCACCCGGAGATACGCAGTATTTT. Translated: CASSPLGVAPGDTQYF.

The J gene is TRBJ1-1, the V gene TRBV6-5; no reliable D call. Germline CDR1 and CDR2: MNHEY and SVGAGI. Deletions cut 6 bases from V and 1 base from J, with 3 bases between. The CDR3 covers 11 residues. The CDR3 spells CASSWNTEAFF. In DNA form, the CDR3 reads TGTGCCAGCAGCTGGAACACTGAAGCTTTCTTT.

In regard to this clone: The junction and the germline gene differ at one end; a read error may be behind it. The chain recombines TRBV19 with TRBJ1-3; D unresolved. Germline V gives CDR1 LNHDA, CDR2 SQIVND (reference sequence). CDR3 size: 14 residues. CDR3 sequence: CASSPGLSGNTVYF. The CDR3 DNA sequence: TGTGCCAGTAGCCCAGGCCTTTCTGGAAACACCGTATATTTT.

This sequence joins TRBV12-1 and TRBJ1-5; the table's D call, TRBD1, has no DNA check behind it. TRBV12-1 is classified as a pseudogene. This CDR3 contains 15 residues. CDR3 DNA: TGTGCCAGCAGCCCCTACAGGGGGCGCGAACAGCCCCAGCATTTT. It specifies CASSPYRGREQPQHF.

This rearrangement joins TRBV7-2 to TRBJ2-5; the match to TRBD1 covers 9 bases. With V trimmed by 5 bases and J by 5 bases, 9 bases remained unmatched. Germline V gives CDR1 SGHTA, CDR2 FQGNSA. There are 15 residues in the CDR3. The CDR3 sequence is CASSPRDRDWETQYF. CDR3 nucleotide sequence: TGTGCCAGCAGCCCCCGGGACAGGGATTGGGAGACCCAGTACTTC.

This clone was detected only a few times. The V and J genes are TRBV19 and TRBJ1-1; D uncertain. Germline V gene sequence: CDR1 LNHDA, CDR2 SQIVND (reference sequence). The CDR3 length is 13 residues. V was cut by 3 bases and J by 2 bases, with 7 bases left in between. As DNA, the CDR3 is TGTGCCAGTAGTATCAACGGTAACACTGAAGCTTTCTTT. As protein: CASSINGNTEAFF.

The chain is built from TRBV5-1 and TRBJ2-2, with D perhaps TRBD2 (5 bases). Germline CDR1 reads SGHRS; CDR2 reads YFSETQ. The CDR3 covers 18 residues. V was trimmed by 4 bases and J by 0 bases, leaving 19 bases between them. Here the CDR3 DNA reads TGCGCCAGCAGCCTAGAAACGATAGCGTACTCGAACACCGGGGAGCTGTTTTTT. Protein: CASSLETIAYSNTGELFF.

In its sample, this clone was seen a few times. The chain links TRBV30 to TRBJ1-6, with a possible D match to TRBD1 (6 bases). V was trimmed by 2 bases and J by 3 bases, leaving 8 bases between them. Germline V gene sequence: CDR1 GTSNPN, CDR2 SVGIG (reference sequence). The CDR3 runs to 14 residues. The CDR3 DNA reads TGTGCCTGGAGTCGGACAGTCTATAATTCACCCCTCCACTTT. Translated, it gives CAWSRTVYNSPLHF.

The chain has TRBV19 and TRBJ1-2; a weak D match, TRBD1 (5 bases). The CDR3 has 19 residues. Germline lookup yields CDR1 LNHDA and CDR2 SQIVND (reference sequence). Trimming cost V 4 bases and J 4 bases, with 28 bases left between them. DNA of the CDR3: TGTGCCAGTAGTACCCCCCTCCGGGCAGGGAGGAAATTTTTCTATGGCTACACCTTC. It yields the protein CASSTPLRAGRKFFYGYTF.

The chain recombines TRBV14 with TRBJ1-5; D may be TRBD1 (5 bases). The ends were cut back, 1 base at V and 5 bases at J, with 6 bases in the middle. The CDR3 is 13 amino acids. Germline CDR1 SGHDN, CDR2 FVKESK. For the CDR3, the DNA is TGTGCCAGCAGCCAAGGGGGGGATCAGCCCCAGCATTTT. Encoded protein: CASSQGGDQPQHF.

J is TRBJ1-3 and V is TRBV7-9; possible D gene TRBD1, 6 bases. This CDR3 comprises 15 residues. Per germline, CDR1 SEHNR and CDR2 FQNEAQ (reference sequence). V was cut by 6 bases and J by 0 bases, with 12 bases left in between. CDR3 region: CASSPGGASGNTIYF. DNA of the CDR3: TGTGCCAGCAGTCCCGGGGGGGCCTCTGGAAACACCATATATTTT.

A few counts support this clone. V is TRBV4-1 and J is TRBJ2-5, with unresolved D. Trimming took off 0 bases at V and 3 bases at J, with 2 bases between the two ends. The CDR3 spans 12 residues. CDR1 and CDR2 from the germline V gene are MGHRA and YSYEKL. The DNA for the CDR3 is TGCGCCAGCAGCCAAGACGAAGAGACCCAGTACTTC. Its translation: CASSQDEETQYF.

This clone has only one observation. The genes are TRBV10-1 and TRBJ2-7; D is possibly TRBD2 (6 bases). This CDR3 has 14 amino acids. The germline V and J ends were trimmed by 5 bases and 6 bases, with 17 bases remaining between them. The V gene's germline CDR1 is WNHNN and CDR2 SYGVQD (reference sequence). The CDR3 is CASSTGVARFEQYV. CDR3 DNA: TGCGCCAGCAGTACGGGAGTAGCCCGGTTCGAGCAGTACGTC.

The V gene is TRBV4-3, the J gene TRBJ1-2; D is uncertain. Germline V gene data show CDR1 as LGHNA and CDR2 as YSLEER. CDR3 size: 13 residues. The V end lost 3 bases, the J end lost 4 bases, and 9 bases lay between the germline ends. The CDR3: CASSHEVSYGYTF. CDR3 bases: TGCGCCAGCAGCCATGAAGTGAGCTATGGCTACACCTTC.

The chain recombines TRBV7-8 with TRBJ2-1; D gene ambiguous. Germline V gene sequence: CDR1 SGHVS, CDR2 FQNEAQ. This CDR3 is built from 14 residues. The V end lost 4 bases, the J end lost 8 bases, and 15 bases lay between the germline ends. The CDR3 reads CASSSLGLNDEQFF. CDR3 nucleotide sequence: TGTGCCAGCAGCTCATTGGGCCTCAACGATGAGCAGTTCTTC. The full variable domain, rest sourced from reference TRBV7-8 and TRBJ2-1, is GAGVSQSPRYKVAKRGQDVALRCDPISGHVSLFWYQQALGQGPEFLTYFQNEAQLDKSGLPSDRFFAERPEGSVSTLKIQRTQQEDSAVYLCASSSLGLNDEQFFGPGTRLTVL.

The chain couples TRBV7-3 to TRBJ2-5; D is unresolved. Germline CDR1 and CDR2: SGHTA and FQGTGA. V shed 4 bases and J shed 0 bases, with 9 bases lying between them. CDR3 length: 14 residues. CDR3 region: CASSSAGNQETQYF. DNA of the CDR3: TGTGCCAGCAGCTCCGCCGGTAACCAAGAGACCCAGTACTTC.

The rearrangement links TRBV10-3 to TRBJ2-1; TRBD2 aligns across 9 bases. V lost 6 bases and J lost 3; bases outside the gene matches: 6. Germline CDR1 ENHRY, CDR2 SYGVKD. CDR3 length: 15 residues. The CDR3 sequence: CAISGAGGIYNEQFF. In nucleotides, the CDR3 is TGTGCCATCAGCGGAGCGGGAGGTATCTACAATGAGCAGTTCTTC.

The CDR3 loop reads CASSRLAGDGDTQYF. The CDR3 nucleotides are TGCGCCAGCAGCCGCTTAGCGGGAGATGGCGATACGCAGTATTTT. The chain couples TRBV4-3 to TRBJ2-3; 9 nucleotides agree with TRBD2. The CDR3 spans 15 residues. CDR1 and CDR2 from the germline V gene are LGHNA and YSLEER. V lost 4 bases, J lost 6 bases, and 8 bases stayed unmatched.

The J gene is TRBJ2-2, the V gene TRBV4-1; D gene uncertain. V was trimmed by 2 bases and J by 4 bases, leaving 8 bases between them. CDR3 length: 14 amino acids. Germline V gene sequence: CDR1 MGHRA, CDR2 YSYEKL. The CDR3 reads CASSQKQFTGELFF. CDR3 coding DNA: TGCGCCAGCAGCCAAAAGCAATTCACCGGGGAGCTGTTTTTT.

This sequence joins TRBV28 and TRBJ1-2; TRBD1 matches at 9 bases. The CDR3 is 14 residues long. The junction had 7 bases not matched to a gene; V was cut back by 6 bases and J by 5 bases. CDR1 is MDHEN, CDR2 SYDVKM, per germline. CDR3 amino acids: CASSTGGEGYGYTF. The CDR3 coding sequence is TGTGCCAGCAGCACAGGGGGCGAGGGATATGGCTACACCTTC.

The rearrangement joins TRBV6-1 to TRBJ1-2; D not resolved. Deletions cut 4 bases from V and 1 base from J, with 7 bases between. CDR3 length: 13 amino acids. In germline, CDR1 is MNHNS, CDR2 SASEGT. Here the CDR3 DNA reads TGTGCCAGCAGTGCCGGGGTTAACTATGGCTACACCTTC. Its protein is CASSAGVNYGYTF.

This chain links TRBV4-2 with TRBJ2-2; 8 nucleotides line up with TRBD2. Germline-derived CDR1 and CDR2 are LGHNA and YNFKEQ. Losses at the gene ends were 4 bases for V and 0 bases for J; bases not matched to a gene: 10. The CDR3 runs 18 residues. As DNA, the CDR3 is TGTGCCAGCAGCCTCCTGGGCGGGGGGCGGACGAACACCGGGGAGCTGTTTTTT. This sequence encodes CASSLLGGGRTNTGELFF.

The table lists this clone with a count of one. The rearrangement links TRBV5-4 to TRBJ2-3, with 10 nucleotides matching TRBD2. The CDR3 has 16 amino acids. V gave up 4 bases and J gave up 4 bases; unmatched junction bases: 9. In germline, CDR1 is SGHNT, CDR2 YYREEE (reference sequence). The CDR3 DNA reads as TGTGCCAGCAGCGTCCCTAGCGGGAGTTCCCCAGATACGCAGTATTTT. Translating it yields CASSVPSGSSPDTQYF.

Worth noting for this clone: The same CDR3 can be traced to other DNA sequences in this sample. V and J are TRBV5-1 and TRBJ2-3, with a possible D match to TRBD2 (5 bases). This CDR3 has 14 amino acids. Per germline, CDR1 SGHRS and CDR2 YFSETQ. Trimming stripped 2 bases from V and 1 base from J, with 8 bases between. The CDR3 region is CASSFGGRTDTQYF. The CDR3 DNA reads TGCGCCAGCAGCTTTGGAGGTCGCACAGATACGCAGTATTTT.

Worth noting for this clone: This may be a read error: a much more frequent sequence differs by one nucleotide. The chain combines TRBV5-6 with TRBJ1-1; D unclear. This CDR3 has 13 amino acids. Germline V lookup: CDR1 SGHDT, CDR2 YYEEEE. The ends were cut back, 4 bases at V and 1 base at J, with 8 bases in the middle. The CDR3 is CASSLTPNTEAFF. CDR3 DNA sequence: TGTGCCAGCAGCCTGACACCGAACACTGAAGCTTTCTTT. The variable domain in full, with the rest retrieved from reference TRBV5-6 and TRBJ1-1, is DAGVTQSPTHLIKTRGQQVTLRCSPKSGHDTVSWYQQALGQGPQFIFQYYEEEERQRGNFPDRFSGHQFPNYSSELNVNALLLGDSALYLCASSLTPNTEAFFGQGTRLTVV.

This chain uses TRBV7-3 with TRBJ2-3; TRBD2 matches 8 bases. CDR3 length equals 16 residues. CDR1 is SGHTA, CDR2 FQGTGA, per germline. The V segment lost 5 bases and the J segment 0 bases; nucleotides outside the gene matches: 7. CDR3 in amino acids: CASSPTGGVSTDTQYF. The CDR3 region has the DNA TGTGCCAGCAGCCCCACGGGGGGGGTTAGCACAGATACGCAGTATTTT.

The chain has TRBV19 and TRBJ1-2; 7 bases agree with TRBD1. The CDR3 sequence is 15 residues long. Germline V gives CDR1 LNHDA, CDR2 SQIVND (reference sequence). The ends lost 4 bases at V and 4 bases at J; junction bases unmatched: 9. As DNA, the CDR3 is TGTGCCAGTAGTACCCTTACAGGGGCAACCTATGGCTACACCTTC. Translating it yields CASSTLTGATYGYTF.